This T cell receptor beta chain appears in the sequencing data of a study of blood T cell repertoires in COVID-19. Study information: COVID-19 samples, acute and convalescent, were from the United States, Italy and Spain. Sample material is recorded as cDNA or gDNA derived from T cells, B-cell-depleted T cells, or PBMCs.

Per the original methods: Reference gene primer amplification yielded estimated nucleated cell counts. Sequenced by immunoSEQ multiplex PCR; TCRdb stores in-frame clones only, minus some. Clonal size and the V and J genes are those of that table, whereas D and trimming came from the DNA. The table shows about 140,000 clones, with 60% to 85% occurring only once. The CDR3 totals 12 residues. Germline V CDR1 and CDR2: MDHEN, SYDVKM. The V end lost 8 bases, the J end lost 0 bases, and 7 bases lay between the germline ends. The sequenced sample was peripheral blood. The receptor was derived from a man aged 50 or older with active or convalescent COVID-19. V is TRBV28 and J is TRBJ1-2, with D possibly TRBD1 on 6 matching bases. The CDR3 is CASRTANYGYTF. The CDR3 DNA sequence: TGTGCCAGCCGGACAGCTAACTATGGCTACACCTTC.